Sequencing of this T cell receptor beta chain was carried out in a study of cytotoxic CD8 clonotypes in ibrutinib-treated CLL. Study-level results: Higher circulating CD8+ T-cell counts strongly accompanied higher baseline clonality, above age-matched healthy donors. Clonality went up at the time of ibrutinib response, stayed stable in sustained remission, and later dropped back toward its baseline level at progression.

The CDR3 contains 16 residues. Germline-derived CDR1 and CDR2 are SGHRS and YFSETQ. V was pared by 0 bases and J by 3 bases, with 16 bases between. Repertoires were generated with immunoSEQ multiplex PCR, while TCRdb's copy carries only in-frame clones and drops some. Here the sample spans 150,000 to 200,000 clones, 70% to 90% being singletons. As regards this clone: Its antigen is undetermined.

The chain is built from TRBV5-1 and TRBJ2-7; D perhaps matches TRBD2 (6 bases). Material: PBMCs, obtained at disease progression, from a patient treated with ibrutinib. The TCR was taken from a human donor with chronic lymphocytic leukemia. CDR3 coding DNA: TGCGCCAGCAGCTTGGTCGTAGGCCGGGGGAACTACGAGCAGTACTTC. Its protein product is CASSLVVGRGNYEQYF.